This is a list of T cell receptor beta chains from one sample in a study of control samples from healthy donors and cancer patients. Some clones are missing from TCRdb's copy, which holds only in-frame ones; the method was immunoSEQ multiplex PCR. The sample has more than 110,000 clones, just under 95% seen once. The source material was blood. The receptors stem from a young man in good health. Both conserved end residues are trimmed from each CDR3. D genes are given only for firm matches. Clone size is not always given. Where it is, it says once, few, many or a class for expanded clones.

len: 13
v_gene: TRBV5-6
j_gene: TRBJ1-1
abundance: .
d_gene: .
CDR3aa: ASSLRGFWNTEAF

len: 10
v_gene: TRBV18
j_gene: TRBJ2-1
abundance: .
d_gene: TRBD1
CDR3aa: ASSPTGYEQF

len: 13
v_gene: TRBV7-7
j_gene: TRBJ2-3
abundance: .
d_gene: TRBD2
CDR3aa: ASSSGLAGPDTQY

len: 12
v_gene: TRBV5-1
j_gene: TRBJ1-3
abundance: .
d_gene: .
CDR3aa: ASSLEGSGNTIY

len: 10
v_gene: TRBV2
j_gene: TRBJ1-2
abundance: .
d_gene: TRBD1
CDR3aa: ASSLTGPGYT

len: 15
v_gene: TRBV4-1
j_gene: TRBJ2-5
abundance: .
d_gene: .
CDR3aa: ASSRSLGVGPVSTQY

len: 14
v_gene: TRBV28
j_gene: TRBJ2-5
abundance: .
d_gene: TRBD2
CDR3aa: ASSPLLAGAGETQY

len: 9
v_gene: TRBV3-1/TRBV3-2
j_gene: TRBJ2-1
abundance: .
d_gene: .
CDR3aa: ASSQSPEQF

len: 15
v_gene: TRBV28
j_gene: TRBJ1-5
abundance: .
d_gene: TRBD1
CDR3aa: ASSLPRTGSVNQPQH

len: 15
v_gene: TRBV3-1/TRBV3-2
j_gene: TRBJ2-1
abundance: .
d_gene: .
CDR3aa: ASSQGLGTHTYNEQF

len: 10
v_gene: TRBV29-1
j_gene: TRBJ2-5
abundance: .
d_gene: TRBD2
CDR3aa: SARLAEETQY

len: 14
v_gene: TRBV2
j_gene: TRBJ2-2
abundance: .
d_gene: TRBD1
CDR3aa: ASSVTGQGMAGELF

len: 12
v_gene: TRBV19
j_gene: TRBJ1-6
abundance: .
d_gene: .
CDR3aa: ASPHMVGNSPLH

len: 13
v_gene: TRBV5-8
j_gene: TRBJ2-1
abundance: .
d_gene: TRBD2
CDR3aa: ASSLEAREFYEQF

len: 12
v_gene: TRBV28
j_gene: TRBJ2-7
abundance: .
d_gene: TRBD2
CDR3aa: AIEATSGSYEQY

len: 11
v_gene: TRBV29-1
j_gene: TRBJ1-5
abundance: .
d_gene: .
CDR3aa: SVGTGRMQPQH

len: 11
v_gene: TRBV13
j_gene: TRBJ2-7
abundance: .
d_gene: TRBD1
CDR3aa: ASSGTASYEQY

len: 13
v_gene: TRBV19
j_gene: TRBJ1-2
abundance: .
d_gene: .
CDR3aa: ASSIKTQTLYGYT

len: 14
v_gene: TRBV6-2/TRBV6-3
j_gene: TRBJ2-7
abundance: .
d_gene: TRBD2
CDR3aa: ASSYPAGVPTYEQY

len: 14
v_gene: TRBV9
j_gene: TRBJ2-5
abundance: .
d_gene: .
CDR3aa: ASSVEGRVNQETQY

len: 14
v_gene: TRBV5-6
j_gene: TRBJ2-1
abundance: .
d_gene: .
CDR3aa: ASSFQGNRDYNEQF

len: 14
v_gene: TRBV18
j_gene: TRBJ2-7
abundance: .
d_gene: TRBD2
CDR3aa: ASSQPGTSGTYEQY

len: 10
v_gene: TRBV28
j_gene: TRBJ1-1
abundance: .
d_gene: .
CDR3aa: ASSPQGQEAF

len: 12
v_gene: TRBV7-2
j_gene: TRBJ1-3
abundance: few
d_gene: .
CDR3aa: ASSLGTVGNTIY